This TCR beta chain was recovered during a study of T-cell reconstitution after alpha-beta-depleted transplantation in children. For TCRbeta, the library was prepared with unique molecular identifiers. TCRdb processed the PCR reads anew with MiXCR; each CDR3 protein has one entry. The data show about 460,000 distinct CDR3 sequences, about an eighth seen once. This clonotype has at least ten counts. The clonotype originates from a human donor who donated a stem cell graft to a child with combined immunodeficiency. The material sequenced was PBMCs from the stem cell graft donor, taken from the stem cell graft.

CDR3 sequence: CASRSSRAGRSETQYF. The CDR3 DNA sequence: TGCGCCAGCAGATCGTCCAGGGCAGGGAGGTCGGAGACCCAGTACTTC. V and J are TRBV5-1 and TRBJ2-5; D may be TRBD2 (6 bases). The CDR3 is 16 residues long. Germline V CDR1 and CDR2: SGHRS, YFSETQ. V lost 5 bases and J lost 5, with 22 bases in between.